This T cell receptor (beta chain) originates from a study of shared clonotypes between healthy human individuals. General study points: Investigators expected sequencing depth to affect clonotype sharing among donors.

How the authors handled the data: ImmunoSEQ junction-only sequences lacked quality scores, so their filtering differed. Assay used: immunoSEQ multiplex PCR; TCRdb lists only in-frame clones, some missing. V, J and clone size were drawn from that table, and D and trimming were deduced from the DNA. The sample contains millions of clones, roughly 94% of which appear only once. All donors were healthy HIV-negative adults lacking recent acute infections or vaccinations. The authors divided CD4+ cells into CD45RA+ naive and CD45RA-negative memory subsets. About this clone: Its antigen remains unidentified. The sample carries other DNA sequences with the same CDR3.

The specimen was naive CD4+ T cells sorted from blood. Noted subset: CD45RA+ positively selected. The receptor's source is a man younger than 35 in good health.

In nucleotides, the CDR3 is TGTGCCAGCAGTGCACAAGGGTACGAGCAGTACTTC. This translates into CASSAQGYEQYF. V is TRBV2 and J is TRBJ2-7; D call uncertain. CDR3 length: 12 residues. Germline loops: CDR1 SNHLY, CDR2 FYNNEI. Trimming stripped 4 bases from V and 4 bases from J, with 8 bases between.